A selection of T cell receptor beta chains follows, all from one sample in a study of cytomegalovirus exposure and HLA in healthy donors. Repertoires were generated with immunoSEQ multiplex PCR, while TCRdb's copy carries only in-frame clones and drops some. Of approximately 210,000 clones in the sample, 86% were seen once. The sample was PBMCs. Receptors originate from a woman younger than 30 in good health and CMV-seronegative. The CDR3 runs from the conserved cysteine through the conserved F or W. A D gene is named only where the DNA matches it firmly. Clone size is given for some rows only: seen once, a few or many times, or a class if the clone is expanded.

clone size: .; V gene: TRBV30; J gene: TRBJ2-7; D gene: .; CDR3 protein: CAWRGWGQGYEQYF; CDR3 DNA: TGTGCCTGGAGGGGGTGGGGGCAGGGATACGAGCAGTACTTC
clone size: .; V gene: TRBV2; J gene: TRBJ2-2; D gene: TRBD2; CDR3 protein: CAALRRGGTGELFF; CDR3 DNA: TGTGCTGCCCTCCGGCGGGGGGGCACCGGGGAGCTGTTTTTT
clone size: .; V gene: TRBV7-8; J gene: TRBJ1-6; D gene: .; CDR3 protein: CASSLAQGLNSPLHF; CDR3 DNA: TGTGCCAGCAGCTTAGCGCAGGGGCTGAATTCACCCCTCCACTTT
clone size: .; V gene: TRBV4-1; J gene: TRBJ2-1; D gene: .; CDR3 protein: CASSLNAGLNEQFF; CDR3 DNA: TGCGCCAGCAGCTTGAACGCGGGGTTAAATGAGCAGTTCTTC
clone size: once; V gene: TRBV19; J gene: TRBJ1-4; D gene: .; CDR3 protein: CASSNGQPHNEKLFF; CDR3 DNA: TGTGCCAGTAGTAACGGACAGCCGCATAATGAAAAACTGTTTTTT
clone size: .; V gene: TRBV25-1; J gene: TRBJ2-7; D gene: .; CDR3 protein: CASSEPRGFSYEQYF; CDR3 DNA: TGTGCCAGCAGTGAACCAAGGGGGTTCAGCTACGAGCAGTACTTC
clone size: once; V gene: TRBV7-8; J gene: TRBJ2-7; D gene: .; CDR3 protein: CASSPQNYEQYF; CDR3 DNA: TGTGCCAGCAGCCCCCAAAACTACGAGCAGTACTTC
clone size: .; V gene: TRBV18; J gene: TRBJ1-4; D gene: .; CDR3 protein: CASSPPMRLNEKLFF; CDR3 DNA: TGTGCCAGCTCACCACCGATGCGGTTAAATGAAAAACTGTTTTTT
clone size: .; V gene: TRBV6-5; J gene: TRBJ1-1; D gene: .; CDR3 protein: CASSLNDGGTEAFF; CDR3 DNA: TGTGCCAGCAGTTTGAATGATGGGGGGACTGAAGCTTTCTTT
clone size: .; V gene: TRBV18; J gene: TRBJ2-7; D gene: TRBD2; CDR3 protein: CASSPREGAVYEQYF; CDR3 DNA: TGTGCCAGCTCACCACGGGAGGGTGCGGTCTACGAGCAGTACTTC
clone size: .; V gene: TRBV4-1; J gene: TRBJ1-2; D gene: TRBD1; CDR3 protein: CASSSRDRAGGYTF; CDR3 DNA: TGCGCCAGCAGCTCCCGGGACAGGGCTGGTGGCTACACCTTC
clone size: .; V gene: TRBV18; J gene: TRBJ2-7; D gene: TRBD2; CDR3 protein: CASSRRLADTYEQYF; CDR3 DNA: TGTGCCAGCTCACGGAGACTAGCGGATACCTACGAGCAGTACTTC
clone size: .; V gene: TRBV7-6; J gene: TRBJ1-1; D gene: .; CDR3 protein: CASSSGHRYTEAFF; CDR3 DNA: TGTGCCAGCAGTTCGGGACACCGTTACACTGAAGCTTTCTTT
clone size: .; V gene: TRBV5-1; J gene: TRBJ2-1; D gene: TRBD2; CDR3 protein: CASTPTSGIYNEQFF; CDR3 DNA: TGCGCCAGCACCCCAACTAGCGGGATTTATAATGAGCAGTTCTTC
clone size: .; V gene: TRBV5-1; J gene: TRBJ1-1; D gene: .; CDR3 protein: CASSPTSSGVSRVETEAFF; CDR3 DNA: TGCGCCAGCAGCCCGACCTCTAGCGGGGTCTCTCGGGTCGAGACTGAAGCTTTCTTT
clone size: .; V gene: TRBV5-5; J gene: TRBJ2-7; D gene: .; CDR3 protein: CASSLDRVSSYF; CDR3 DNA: TGTGCCAGCAGCTTGGACAGGGTGTCGTCGTACTTC
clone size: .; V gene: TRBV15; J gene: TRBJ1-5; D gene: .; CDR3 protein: CATSRDLGGLDQPQHF; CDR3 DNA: TGTGCCACCAGCAGAGATTTGGGGGGTTTAGATCAGCCCCAGCATTTT
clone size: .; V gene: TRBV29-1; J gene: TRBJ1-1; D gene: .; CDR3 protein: CSVDPGHQHKVGLNTEAFF; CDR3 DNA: TGCAGCGTTGATCCGGGACATCAACACAAAGTTGGGTTGAACACTGAAGCTTTCTTT
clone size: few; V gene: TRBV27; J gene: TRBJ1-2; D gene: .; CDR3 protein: CASSLWFSRGVSYGYTF; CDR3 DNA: TGTGCCAGCAGTTTATGGTTCTCCCGGGGGGTTTCGTATGGCTACACCTTC
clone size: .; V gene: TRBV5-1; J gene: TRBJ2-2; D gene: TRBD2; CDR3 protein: CASSLSLAGTGELFF; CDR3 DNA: TGCGCCAGCAGCTTGTCGCTAGCGGGGACCGGGGAGCTGTTTTTT
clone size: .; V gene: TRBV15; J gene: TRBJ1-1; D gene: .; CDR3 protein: CATSRNLEAFF; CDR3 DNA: TGTGCCACCAGCAGAAACTTAGAAGCTTTCTTT
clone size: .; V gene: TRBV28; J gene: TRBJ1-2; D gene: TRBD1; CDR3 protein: CASREGALGGYTF; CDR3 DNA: TGTGCCAGCAGAGAGGGGGCGCTTGGAGGCTACACCTTC
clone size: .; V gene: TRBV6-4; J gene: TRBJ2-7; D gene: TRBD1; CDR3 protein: CASSRDRGYEQYF; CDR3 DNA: TGTGCCAGCAGCAGGGACAGGGGATACGAGCAGTACTTC
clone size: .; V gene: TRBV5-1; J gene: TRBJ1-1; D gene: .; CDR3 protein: CASSRSGRDDEAFF; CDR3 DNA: TGCGCCAGCAGCCGCTCAGGGAGGGATGACGAAGCTTTCTTT
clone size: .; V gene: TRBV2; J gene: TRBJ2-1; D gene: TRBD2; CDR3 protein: CASTVLAGVEFF; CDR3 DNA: TGTGCCAGCACAGTACTAGCGGGAGTCGAGTTCTTC
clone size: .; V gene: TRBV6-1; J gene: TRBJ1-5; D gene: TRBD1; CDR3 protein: CASSEFGGQGAGQPQHF; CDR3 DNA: TGTGCCAGCAGTGAATTCGGGGGACAGGGGGCAGGTCAGCCCCAGCATTTT
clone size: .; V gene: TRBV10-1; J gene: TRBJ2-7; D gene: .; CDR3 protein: CASSELPLASSYEQYF; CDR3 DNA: TGCGCCAGCAGTGAGCTCCCTCTGGCTAGCAGCTACGAGCAGTACTTC
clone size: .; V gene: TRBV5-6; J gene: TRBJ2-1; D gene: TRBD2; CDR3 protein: CASSDSGTSVSYNEQFF; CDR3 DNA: TGTGCCAGCAGCGATTCCGGGACTAGCGTTTCATACAATGAGCAGTTCTTC
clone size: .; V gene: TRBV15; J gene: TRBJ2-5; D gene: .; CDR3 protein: CATSRGHQETQYF; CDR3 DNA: TGTGCCACCAGCAGAGGACATCAAGAGACCCAGTACTTC
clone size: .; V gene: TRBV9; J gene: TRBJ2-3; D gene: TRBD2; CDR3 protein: CASSAAGNTDTQYF; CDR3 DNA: TGTGCCAGCAGCGCAGCGGGAAACACAGATACGCAGTATTTT
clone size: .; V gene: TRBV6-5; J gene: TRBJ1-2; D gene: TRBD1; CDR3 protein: CASTGQGGYTF; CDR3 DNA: TGTGCCAGCACCGGACAGGGTGGCTACACCTTC
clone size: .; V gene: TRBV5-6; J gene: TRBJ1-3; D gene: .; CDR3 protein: CASSLIAGAGNTIYF; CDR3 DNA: TGTGCCAGCAGCTTGATCGCAGGGGCTGGAAACACCATATATTTT
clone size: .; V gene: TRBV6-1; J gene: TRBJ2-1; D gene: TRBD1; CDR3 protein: CASNRGTVDNEQFF; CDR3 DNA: TGTGCCAGCAATAGAGGGACAGTGGACAATGAGCAGTTCTTC
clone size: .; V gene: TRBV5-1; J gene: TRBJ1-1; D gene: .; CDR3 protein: CASSLQDRTEAFF; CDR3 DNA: TGCGCCAGCAGCCTACAGGACAGAACTGAAGCTTTCTTT
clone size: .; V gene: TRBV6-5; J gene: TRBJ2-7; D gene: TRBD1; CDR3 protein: CASSYSTGTPYEQYF; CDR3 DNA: TGTGCCAGCAGTTATTCGACAGGGACCCCCTACGAGCAGTACTTC
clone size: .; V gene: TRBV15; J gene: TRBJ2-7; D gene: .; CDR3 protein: CATSRDSSSYEQYF; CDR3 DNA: TGTGCCACCAGCAGAGATTCTAGCTCCTACGAGCAGTACTTC
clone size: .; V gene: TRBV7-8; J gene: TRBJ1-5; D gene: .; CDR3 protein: CASSLGRNPASSNQPQHF; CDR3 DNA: TGTGCCAGCAGCTTAGGCCGGAACCCGGCTAGTAGCAATCAGCCCCAGCATTTT
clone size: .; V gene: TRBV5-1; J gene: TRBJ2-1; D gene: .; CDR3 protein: CASSLKQPSPYNEQFF; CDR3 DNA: TGCGCCAGCAGCTTGAAGCAGCCTAGCCCCTACAATGAGCAGTTCTTC
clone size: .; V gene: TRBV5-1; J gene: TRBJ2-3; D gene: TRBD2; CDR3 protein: CASSLAMAGASPTDTQYF; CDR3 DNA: TGCGCCAGCAGCTTGGCTATGGCGGGAGCATCCCCGACAGATACGCAGTATTTT
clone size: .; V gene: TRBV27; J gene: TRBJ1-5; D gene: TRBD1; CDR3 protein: CASSARGQPNQPQHF; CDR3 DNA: TGTGCCAGCAGTGCGCGGGGACAGCCCAATCAGCCCCAGCATTTT
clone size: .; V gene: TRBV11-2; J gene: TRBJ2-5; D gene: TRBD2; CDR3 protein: CASSLSSGKTQYF; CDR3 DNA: TGTGCCAGCAGCTTAAGTAGCGGGAAGACCCAGTACTTC
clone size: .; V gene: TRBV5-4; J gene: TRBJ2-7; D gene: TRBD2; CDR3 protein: CASSLEASGLYGQYF; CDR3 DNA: TGTGCCAGCAGCTTGGAGGCTAGCGGTCTTTATGGGCAGTACTTC
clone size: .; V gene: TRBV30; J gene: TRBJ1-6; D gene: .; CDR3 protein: CACTGSYNSPLHF; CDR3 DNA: TGTGCCTGCACCGGGTCTTATAATTCACCCCTCCACTTT
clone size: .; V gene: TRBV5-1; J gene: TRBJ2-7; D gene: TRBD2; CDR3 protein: CASSFTSGTSGSWEQYF; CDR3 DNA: TGCGCCAGCAGCTTCACTTCTGGGACTAGCGGGAGTTGGGAGCAGTACTTC
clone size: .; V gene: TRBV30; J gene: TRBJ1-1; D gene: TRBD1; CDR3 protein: CAAVFGGQAYTEAFF; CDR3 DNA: TGTGCTGCGGTGTTCGGGGGACAGGCATACACTGAAGCTTTCTTT
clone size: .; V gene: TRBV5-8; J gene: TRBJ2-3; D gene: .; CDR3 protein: CASSFVSGNTDTQYF; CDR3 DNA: TGTGCCAGCAGCTTCGTCTCAGGGAATACAGATACGCAGTATTTT
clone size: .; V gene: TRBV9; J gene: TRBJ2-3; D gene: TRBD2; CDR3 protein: CASSVVPSGGGTDTQYF; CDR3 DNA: TGTGCCAGCAGCGTAGTGCCTAGCGGGGGGGGGACAGATACGCAGTATTTT
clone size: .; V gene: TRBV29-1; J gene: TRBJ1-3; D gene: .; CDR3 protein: CSVGSSAGNTIYF; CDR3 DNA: TGCAGCGTTGGTTCCTCAGCTGGAAACACCATATATTTT
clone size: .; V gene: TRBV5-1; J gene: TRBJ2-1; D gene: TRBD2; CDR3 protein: CASSLGRGALRVNEQFF; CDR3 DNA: TGCGCCAGCAGCTTGGGGCGGGGGGCCTTAAGGGTGAATGAGCAGTTCTTC
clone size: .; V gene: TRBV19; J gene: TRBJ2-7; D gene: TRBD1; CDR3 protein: CASMPGQGTYEQYF; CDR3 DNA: TGTGCCAGTATGCCGGGACAGGGTACCTACGAGCAGTACTTC
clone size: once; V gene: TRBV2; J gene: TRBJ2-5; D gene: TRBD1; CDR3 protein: CASSQRDRGKETQYF; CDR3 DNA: TGTGCCAGCAGCCAAAGGGACAGGGGAAAAGAGACCCAGTACTTC
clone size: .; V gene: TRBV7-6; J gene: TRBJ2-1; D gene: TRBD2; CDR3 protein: CASGTGGEQFF; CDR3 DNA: TGTGCCAGCGGCACGGGGGGTGAGCAGTTCTTC